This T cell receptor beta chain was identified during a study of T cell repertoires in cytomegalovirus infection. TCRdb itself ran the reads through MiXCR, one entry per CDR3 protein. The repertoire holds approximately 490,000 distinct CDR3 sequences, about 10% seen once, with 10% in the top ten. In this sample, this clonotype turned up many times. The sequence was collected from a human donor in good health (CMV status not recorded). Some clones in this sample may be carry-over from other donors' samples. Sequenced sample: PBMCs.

This CDR3 reads CASSDPDRGGTEAFF. The CDR3 DNA reads TGTGCCAGTAGCGACCCGGACAGGGGAGGGACTGAAGCTTTCTTT. This chain links TRBV19 with TRBJ1-1; 9 bases line up with TRBD1. V dropped 6 bases and J dropped 5; count of bases not matched to a gene: 10. The CDR3 runs 15 residues. Germline V gene data show CDR1 as LNHDA and CDR2 as SQIVND (reference sequence).